The T cell receptor beta chain described here comes from a study of OX40 agonist ivuxolimab in advanced cancers. Study-wide background: Patients were infused with ivuxolimab every 2 weeks at 0.01 to 10 mg/kg.

The repertoire was sequenced with immunoSEQ multiplex PCR; TCRdb's copy has only in-frame clones and lacks some. Of 59,000 or so clones in the sample, around 82% are singletons; the top ten hold under 4.5%. The TCR sequence derives from an adult with an advanced solid tumor such as melanoma, head and neck, liver or kidney cancer. The sequencing here drew on CD4+ or CD8+ T cells sorted from blood, taken in a trial of the OX40 agonist ivuxolimab.

CDR3 sequence: CASQNLGIGTDTQYF. CDR3 bases: TGTGCCTCCCAAAACTTGGGCATAGGCACAGATACGCAGTATTTT. The rearrangement uses TRBV25-1 and TRBJ2-3; no firm D call. This CDR3 contains 15 residues. Germline CDR1 and CDR2: MGHDK and SYGVNS. Trimming removed 11 bases at V and 1 base at J, with 19 bases between. Variable domain in full (rest from reference TRBV25-1 and TRBJ2-3): EADIYQTPRYLVIGTGKKITLECSQTMGHDKMYWYQQDPGMELHLIHYSYGVNSTEKGDLSSESTVSRIRTEHFPLTLESARPSHTSQYLCASQNLGIGTDTQYFGPGTRLTVL.